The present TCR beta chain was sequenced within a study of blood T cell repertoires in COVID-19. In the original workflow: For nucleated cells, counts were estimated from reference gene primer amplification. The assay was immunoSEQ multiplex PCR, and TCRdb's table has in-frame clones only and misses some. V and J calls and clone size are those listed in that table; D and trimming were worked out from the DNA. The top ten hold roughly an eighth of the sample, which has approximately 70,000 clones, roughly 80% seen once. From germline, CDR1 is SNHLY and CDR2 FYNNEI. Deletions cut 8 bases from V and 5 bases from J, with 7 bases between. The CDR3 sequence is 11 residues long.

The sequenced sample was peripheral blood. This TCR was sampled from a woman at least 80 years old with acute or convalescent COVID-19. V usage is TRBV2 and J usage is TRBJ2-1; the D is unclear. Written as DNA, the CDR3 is TGTGCCAGCGAGATCAACAATGAGCAGTTCTTC. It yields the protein CASEINNEQFF.